A single sample gave rise to the 12 T cell receptor beta chains below, sequenced in a study of early stage breast cancer tumors. Sequencing used immunoSEQ multiplex PCR; TCRdb keeps in-frame clones, though not all of them. The table shows tens of thousands of clones, with around 90% occurring only once. What was sequenced was blood. These receptor sequences come from a person aged 65-85 years with breast cancer.

This clone occurred once. The V and J genes are TRBV18 and TRBJ2-5; TRBD1 might be the D (6 bases). Germline lookup yields CDR1 KGHSH and CDR2 LQKENI. Trimming took 6 bases from V and 4 from J, leaving 21 bases between them. This CDR3 has 16 amino acids. In nucleotides, the CDR3 is TGTGCCAGCTCCCCGAGACAGGTCGGTCAGGGAGAGACCCAGTACTTC. It codes for CASSPRQVGQGETQYF.

This rearrangement joins TRBV28 to TRBJ1-2; a weak D match, TRBD1 (5 bases). Trimming stripped 1 base from V and 5 bases from J, with 11 bases between. Germline values: CDR1 MDHEN, CDR2 SYDVKM. CDR3 length: 14 amino acids. CDR3 amino acids: CASSLSREGYGYTF. DNA for the CDR3: TGTGCCAGCAGTTTATCCAGGGAAGGTTATGGCTACACCTTC.

The J gene is TRBJ1-1, the V gene TRBV29-1; D is unresolved. The CDR3 runs to 13 residues. The germline gives CDR1 SQVTM, CDR2 ANQGSEA. Trimming took off 4 bases at V and 2 bases at J, with 11 bases between the two ends. CDR3 loop: CSVGEGGNTEAFF. The DNA for the CDR3 is TGCAGCGTTGGTGAGGGAGGTAACACTGAAGCTTTCTTT.

This chain connects TRBV11-3 to TRBJ2-1; TRBD2 matches 7 bases. This CDR3 spans 14 amino acids. The germline V gene has CDR1 SGHNT and CDR2 YENEEA. V gave up 1 base and J gave up 8 bases; unmatched junction bases: 5. The CDR3: CASSLGAGRDEQFF. The CDR3 DNA is TGTGCCAGCAGCTTAGGAGCAGGGAGGGATGAGCAGTTCTTC.

This clone was counted only a few times. The chain couples TRBV5-1 to TRBJ1-6, with TRBD1 as a possible D gene (6 bases). The CDR3 has 13 residues. In germline, CDR1 is SGHRS, CDR2 YFSETQ. The ends were cut back, 5 bases at V and 6 bases at J, with 9 bases in the middle. The CDR3 DNA is TGCGCCAGCAGTCCACAGGGTAATTCACCCCTCCACTTT. This translates into CASSPQGNSPLHF.

The chain employs TRBV15 and TRBJ1-2; TRBD1 aligns across 8 bases. Germline values: CDR1 LNHNV, CDR2 YYDKDF (reference sequence). This CDR3 region has 14 residues. The V and J ends lost 2 bases and 4 bases, in that order; junction bases with no gene match: 3. This CDR3 reads CATSRPGQGYGYTF. The CDR3 nucleotides are TGTGCCACCAGCAGACCAGGACAGGGCTATGGCTACACCTTC.

The rearrangement uses TRBV18 and TRBJ1-2, with TRBD1 matching 8 bases. Germline CDR1 is KGHSH and CDR2 is LQKENI. The CDR3 has 15 residues. With 3 bases clipped from V and 2 bases from J, the junction kept 5 bases outside the gene matches. The DNA of the CDR3 is TGTGCCAGCTCACCGGGGACAGGTGGGAACTATGGCTACACCTTC. Encoded protein: CASSPGTGGNYGYTF.

This rearrangement joins TRBV30 to TRBJ1-2; 7 bases agree with TRBD1. Germline V gene data show CDR1 as GTSNPN and CDR2 as SVGIG (reference sequence). Trimming removed 2 bases from V and 7 bases from J; junction bases left unmatched: 1. The CDR3 runs 11 residues. The CDR3 spells CAWSQGGGYTF. The CDR3 DNA reads TGTGCCTGGAGTCAGGGGGGTGGCTACACCTTC. The variable domain in full, with the rest retrieved from reference TRBV30 and TRBJ1-2, is SQTIHQWPATLVQPVGSPLSLECTVEGTSNPNLYWYRQAAGRGLQLLFYSVGIGQISSEVPQNLSASRPQDRQFILSSKKLLLSDSGFYLCAWSQGGGYTFGSGTRLTVV.

The chain joins TRBV2 to TRBJ1-2; 11 bases map to TRBD1. V was pared by 6 bases and J by 1 base, with 1 base of the junction left unmatched. The CDR3 contains 14 residues. CDR1 and CDR2 from the germline V gene are SNHLY and FYNNEI. The CDR3 spells CASRGTGGNYGYTF. The CDR3 DNA reads as TGTGCCAGCAGAGGGACAGGGGGTAACTATGGCTACACCTTC.

This clone appeared once. This chain links TRBV5-1 with TRBJ1-1; 9 bases line up with TRBD1. Germline V gene data show CDR1 as SGHRS and CDR2 as YFSETQ. The CDR3 spans 13 residues. Losses at the gene ends were 4 bases for V and 11 bases for J; bases not matched to a gene: 9. The CDR3 DNA reads as TGCGCCAGCAGCGTGGGATGGACAGGGGTGGCTTTCTTT. Its translation is CASSVGWTGVAFF.

The J gene is TRBJ1-2, the V gene TRBV30, with TRBD1 matching over 9 bases. CDR1 and CDR2 from the germline V gene are GTSNPN and SVGIG (reference sequence). The CDR3 is 12 amino acids. J lost 8 bases, V lost 2 bases, and 3 bases had no gene match. CDR3 DNA sequence: TGTGCCTGGAGTCGGGACAGGGACGGCTACACCTTC. Residues: CAWSRDRDGYTF.

The chain carries TRBV6-5 and TRBJ2-7, with TRBD1 identical over 9 bases. Germline trimming cut 6 bases from V and 4 bases from J; bases unmatched to any gene: 10. There are 15 residues in the CDR3. The germline V gene encodes CDR1 MNHEY and CDR2 SVGAGI. CDR3 DNA sequence: TGTGCCAGCAGGTCCAGCGGGACAGGGCAGTACGAGCAGTACTTC. As protein: CASRSSGTGQYEQYF.